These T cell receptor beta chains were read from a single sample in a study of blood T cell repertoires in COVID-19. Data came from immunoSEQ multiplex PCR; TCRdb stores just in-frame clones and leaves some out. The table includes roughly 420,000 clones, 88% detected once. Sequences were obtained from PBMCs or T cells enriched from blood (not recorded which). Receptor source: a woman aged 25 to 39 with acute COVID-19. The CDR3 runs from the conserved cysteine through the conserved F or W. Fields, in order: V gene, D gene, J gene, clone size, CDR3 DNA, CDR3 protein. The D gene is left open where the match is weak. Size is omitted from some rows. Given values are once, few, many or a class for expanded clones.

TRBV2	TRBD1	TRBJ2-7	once	TGTGCCAGCAGTTTCACAGGGGACGGCTACGAGCAGTACTTC	CASSFTGDGYEQYF
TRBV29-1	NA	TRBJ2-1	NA	TGCAGCGTTGTAACACGTCCTAGCTATAATAATGAGCAGTTCTTC	CSVVTRPSYNNEQFF
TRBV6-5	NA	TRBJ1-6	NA	TGTGCCACCCAGCGGGCGGATTCACCCCTCCACTTT	CATQRADSPLHF
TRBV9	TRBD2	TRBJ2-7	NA	TGTGCCAGCAGCGTGGGAGCGGGGGGCTCCTACGAGCAGTACTTC	CASSVGAGGSYEQYF
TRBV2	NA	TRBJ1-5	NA	TGTGCCAGCAGCACCTTCCGAAGAGGTCAGCCCCAGCATTTT	CASSTFRRGQPQHF
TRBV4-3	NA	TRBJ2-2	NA	TGCGCCAGCAGCCAAGATGAAGGGGGTGGGCTGTTTTTT	CASSQDEGGGLFF
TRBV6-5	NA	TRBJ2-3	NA	TGTGCCAGCAGTTCCTTTAGCACAGATACGCAGTATTTT	CASSSFSTDTQYF
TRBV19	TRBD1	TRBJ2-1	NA	TGTGCCAGTAGTATGGTGGGACAGGGGCTGTTAGGTGAGCAGTTCTTC	CASSMVGQGLLGEQFF
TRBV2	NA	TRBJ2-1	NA	TGTGCCAGCAGTCGCGGGGACAATGAGCAGTTCTTC	CASSRGDNEQFF
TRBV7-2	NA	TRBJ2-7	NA	TGTGCCAGCAGCTTAGTGCAGGCGGGCTCCTACGAGCAGTACTTC	CASSLVQAGSYEQYF
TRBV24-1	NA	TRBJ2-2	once	TGTGCCACCAGCCAGCGCGGGACAGCCACCGGGGAGCTGTTTTTT	CATSQRGTATGELFF
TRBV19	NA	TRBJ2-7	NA	TGTGCCAGTAGTTCGGTGGGGAGAGTCCACGAGCAGTACTTC	CASSSVGRVHEQYF
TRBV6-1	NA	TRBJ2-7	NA	TGTGCCAGCAGTGAATTCGGGAAAAGCTCCTACGAGCAGTACTTC	CASSEFGKSSYEQYF
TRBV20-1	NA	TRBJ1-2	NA	TGCAGTGCTAGTAAAAACAGGGAGATGGATGGCTACACCTTC	CSASKNREMDGYTF
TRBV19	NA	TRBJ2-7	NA	TGTGCTTCGGGGTTCGGCTACGAGCAGTACTTC	CASGFGYEQYF
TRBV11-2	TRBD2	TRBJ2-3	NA	TGTGCCAGCAGCTCCTCCTTCTTGACTAGCTTTGATACGCAGTATTTT	CASSSSFLTSFDTQYF
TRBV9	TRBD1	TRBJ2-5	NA	TGTGCCAGCAGCCCGTGGACAGGGGGCCGCGAGACCCAGTACTTC	CASSPWTGGRETQYF
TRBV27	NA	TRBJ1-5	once	TGTGCCAGCTCCGAGTGCAGGGCCCATAGCAATCAGCCCCAGCATTTT	CASSECRAHSNQPQHF
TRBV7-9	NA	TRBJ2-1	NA	TGTGCCAGCAGCTTAGGCGTAGCCCTGCAGTTCTTC	CASSLGVALQFF
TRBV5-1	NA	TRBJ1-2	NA	TGCGCCAGCAGCTCGGGGTTTGGCTACACCTTC	CASSSGFGYTF
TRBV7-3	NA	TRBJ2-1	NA	TGTGCCAGCAGCTTAGGTACGAGCTCCTACAATGAGCAGTTCTTC	CASSLGTSSYNEQFF
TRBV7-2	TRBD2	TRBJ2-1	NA	TGTGCCAGCAGCTTAGCGAGGACTAGCGGGGCCAACCGGTACAATGAGCAGTTCTTC	CASSLARTSGANRYNEQFF
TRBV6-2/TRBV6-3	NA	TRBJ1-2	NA	TGTGCCAGCAGTTATCTCTATGGCTACACCTTC	CASSYLYGYTF
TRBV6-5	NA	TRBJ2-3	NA	TGTGCCAGCCCGAGACAGGGCACAGATACGCAGTATTTT	CASPRQGTDTQYF
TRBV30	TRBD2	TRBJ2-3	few	TGTGCTCTCGGGATTCGGGGGGGGCCGGCAGATACGCAGTATTTT	CALGIRGGPADTQYF
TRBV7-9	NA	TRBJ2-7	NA	TGTGCCAGCAGCTTAGCTGGCAGGTCAACCTACGAGCAGTACTTC	CASSLAGRSTYEQYF
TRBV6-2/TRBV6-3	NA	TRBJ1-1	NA	TGTGCCAGCAGTATCGGGGTGACTGAAGCTTTCTTT	CASSIGVTEAFF
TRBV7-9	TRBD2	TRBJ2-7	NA	TGTGCCAGCAGCTTAAAAGCCGGGACTAGCGGGCCCTACGAGCAGTACTTC	CASSLKAGTSGPYEQYF
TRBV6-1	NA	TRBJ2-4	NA	TGTGCCAGCAGTGAAGGTGGGGAGGAAAGGTTTCAGTACTTC	CASSEGGEERFQYF
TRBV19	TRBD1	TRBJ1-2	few	TGTGCCAGTAGTATAGGACAGGGTGGCTATGGCTACACCTTC	CASSIGQGGYGYTF
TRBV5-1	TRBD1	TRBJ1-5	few	TGCGCCAGCAGCTTGGCCAGGAGGGACAGAAATCAGCCCCAGCATTTT	CASSLARRDRNQPQHF
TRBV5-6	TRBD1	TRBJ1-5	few	TGTGCCAGCAGCCCGGACAGGGCCGATCAGCCCCAGCATTTT	CASSPDRADQPQHF
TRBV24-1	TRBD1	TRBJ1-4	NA	TGTGCCACCAGTGACCGGACAGGGGGAAAACTGTTTTTT	CATSDRTGGKLFF
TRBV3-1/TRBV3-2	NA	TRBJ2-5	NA	TGTGCCAGCAGCCAAGTAGTAATCTTCGGAAGGGGCCGAAGGGAAGAGACCCAGTACTTC	CASSQVVIFGRGRREETQYF
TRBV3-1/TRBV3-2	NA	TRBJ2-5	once	TGTGCCAGCAGCTCCGGACTGGGTTACCTCGGGACCCAGTACTTC	CASSSGLGYLGTQYF
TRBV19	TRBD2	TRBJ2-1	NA	TGTGCCAGTAGTATTACTAGCGGGGTTAACAATGAGCAGTTCTTC	CASSITSGVNNEQFF
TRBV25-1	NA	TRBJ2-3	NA	TGTGCCAGCAGTCATTACAGTCTTACAGATACGCAGTATTTT	CASSHYSLTDTQYF
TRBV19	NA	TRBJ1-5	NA	TGTGCCAGTAGTTTCGACAGATATCAGCCCCAGCATTTT	CASSFDRYQPQHF
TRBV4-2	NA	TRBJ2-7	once	TGTGCCAGCAGCCAAGAGGTAAGATCCAACGGCGAGCAGTACTTC	CASSQEVRSNGEQYF
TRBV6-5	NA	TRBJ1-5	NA	TGTGCCAGCAGTTCCGGGACACTTAGCAATCAGCCCCAGCATTTT	CASSSGTLSNQPQHF
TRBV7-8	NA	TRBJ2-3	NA	TGTGCCAGCAGCTTAGCGGAGGGTCGAGGATATACGCAGTATTTT	CASSLAEGRGYTQYF
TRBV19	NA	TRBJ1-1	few	TGTGCCAGTAAATGGCCGAACACTGAAGCTTTCTTT	CASKWPNTEAFF
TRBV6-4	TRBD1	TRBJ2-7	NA	TGTGCCAGCAGTAGGACAGGGCGCTCCTACGAGCAGTACTTC	CASSRTGRSYEQYF
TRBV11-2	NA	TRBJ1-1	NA	TGTGCCAGCAGCTCACCCCGTACAAGGAGGAACACTGAAGCTTTCTTT	CASSSPRTRRNTEAFF
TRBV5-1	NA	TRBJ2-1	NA	TGCGCCAGCAGCCCCCTCCTGAGCTCCTACAATGAGCAGTTCTTC	CASSPLLSSYNEQFF
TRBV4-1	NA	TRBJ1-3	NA	TGCGCCAGCAGCCAAGATTTGGGCAGGGGACCTGGAAACACCATATATTTT	CASSQDLGRGPGNTIYF
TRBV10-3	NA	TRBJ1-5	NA	TGTGCCATCAGCCGACAGGCAAGCAATCAGCCCCAGCATTTT	CAISRQASNQPQHF
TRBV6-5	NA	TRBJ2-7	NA	TGTGCCAGCCGGTCCAGGTTCTACGAGCAGTACTTC	CASRSRFYEQYF
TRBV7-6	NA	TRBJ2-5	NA	TGTGCCAGCAGCTTAAATGATGTAAGCATCCAAGAGACCCAGTACTTC	CASSLNDVSIQETQYF
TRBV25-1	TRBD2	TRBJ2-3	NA	TGTGCCAGCAGTGGACCTCAGGGACTAGCGGGGGGGCCTACGCAGTATTTT	CASSGPQGLAGGPTQYF
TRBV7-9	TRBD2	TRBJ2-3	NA	TGTGCCAGCAGCCCGACTAGCGGGGACGCAGATACGCAGTATTTT	CASSPTSGDADTQYF
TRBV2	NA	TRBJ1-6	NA	TGTGCCAGCAGTGGTGCACGGAATTCACCCCTCCACTTT	CASSGARNSPLHF
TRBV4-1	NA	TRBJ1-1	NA	TGCGCCAGCAGCCCCTGGACAGTGAACACTGAAGCTTTCTTT	CASSPWTVNTEAFF
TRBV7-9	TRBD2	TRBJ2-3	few	TGTGCCAGCAGCCCCGGGGGGGTCGATACGCAGTATTTT	CASSPGGVDTQYF